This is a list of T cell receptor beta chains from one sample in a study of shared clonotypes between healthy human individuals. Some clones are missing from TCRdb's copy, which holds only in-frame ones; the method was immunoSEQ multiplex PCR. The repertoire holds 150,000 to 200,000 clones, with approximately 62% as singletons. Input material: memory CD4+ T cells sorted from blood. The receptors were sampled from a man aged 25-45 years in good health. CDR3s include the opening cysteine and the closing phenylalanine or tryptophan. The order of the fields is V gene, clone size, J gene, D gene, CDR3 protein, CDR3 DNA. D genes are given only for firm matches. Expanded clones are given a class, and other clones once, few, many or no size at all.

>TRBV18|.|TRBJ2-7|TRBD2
CASSGLAGRYEQYF
TGTGCCAGCTCAGGACTAGCGGGCCGCTACGAGCAGTACTTC
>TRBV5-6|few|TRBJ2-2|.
CASSLARTGELFF
TGTGCCAGCAGCTTGGCACGTACCGGGGAGCTGTTTTTT
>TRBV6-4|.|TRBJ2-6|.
CASSDSRSGANVLTF
TGTGCCAGCAGTGACTCGAGGTCTGGGGCCAACGTCCTGACTTTC
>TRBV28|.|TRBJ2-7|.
CASRARTYEQYF
TGTGCCAGCAGGGCCAGGACTTACGAGCAGTACTTC
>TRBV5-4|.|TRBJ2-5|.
CASSLGSQETQYF
TGTGCCAGCAGCTTGGGCAGCCAAGAGACCCAGTACTTC
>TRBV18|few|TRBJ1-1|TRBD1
CASSPFPGQRMNTEAFF
TGTGCCAGCTCACCATTCCCGGGACAGAGAATGAACACTGAAGCTTTCTTT
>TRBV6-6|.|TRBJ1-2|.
CASSYSLLGEGYTF
TGTGCCAGCAGTTACTCTCTTCTCGGGGAGGGCTACACCTTC
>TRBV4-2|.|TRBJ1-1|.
CASSPYQGRYTEAFF
TGTGCCAGCAGCCCCTATCAGGGGCGGTACACTGAAGCTTTCTTT
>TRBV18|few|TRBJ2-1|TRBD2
CASSPLIVSSGGTYNEQFF
TGTGCCAGCTCCCCTCTCATTGTATCCAGCGGGGGTACCTACAATGAGCAGTTCTTC
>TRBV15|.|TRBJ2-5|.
CATSSQETQYF
TGTGCCACCAGTTCTCAAGAGACCCAGTACTTC
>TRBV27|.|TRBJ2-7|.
CASNIRGPDYEQYF
TGTGCCAGCAACATAAGAGGACCGGACTACGAGCAGTACTTC
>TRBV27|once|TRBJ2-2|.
CASSLTAGSNTGELFF
TGTGCCAGCAGTTTAACGGCGGGTTCGAACACCGGGGAGCTGTTTTTT
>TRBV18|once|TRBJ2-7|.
CASSPWDKTYEQYF
TGTGCCAGCTCACCTTGGGACAAAACCTACGAGCAGTACTTC
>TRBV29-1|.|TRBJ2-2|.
CSVVGRANTGELFF
TGCAGCGTTGTGGGCAGGGCGAACACCGGGGAGCTGTTTTTT